This TCR beta chain was captured by sequencing in a study of coeliac disease. Repertoires were generated with immunoSEQ multiplex PCR, while TCRdb's copy carries only in-frame clones and drops some. This table holds under 2,500 clones, about 65% found once. Study results and limitations: Active celiac intraepithelial and lamina propria samples had lower TRB and TRG clonality than control samples. Few TRB amino acid sequences were shared between samples; most were unique. Cross-contamination between intraepithelial and lamina propria cells was possible.

Cells were frozen in aliquots of roughly 500,000, and one aliquot per fraction was sequenced. The CDR3 runs to 17 residues. Germline CDR1 SGHRS, CDR2 YFSETQ. Trimming stripped 1 base from V and 2 bases from J, with 18 bases between. Turning to this clone: Antigen specificity is unknown.

This clonotype originated in a woman aged 25 to 39 with active celiac disease. Sequenced: lamina propria lymphocytes from the gut. The rearrangement uses TRBV5-1 and TRBJ1-1; weak D call: TRBD1 (6 bases). The CDR3 DNA reads TGCGCCAGCAGCTTGAAGCAGGGGCCGACCTCTAACACTGAAGCTTTCTTT. Its protein is CASSLKQGPTSNTEAFF.